This T cell receptor beta chain emerged from a study of blood T cell repertoires in COVID-19. This CDR3 contains 14 residues. From germline, CDR1 is MNHEY and CDR2 SVGAGI. V was clipped by 6 bases and J by 3 bases; unmatched bases: 7. Profiling relied on immunoSEQ multiplex PCR, and the TCRdb table lists in-frame clones only, not all of them. The table shows 250,000 or so clones, with 84% occurring only once. Sequenced input: peripheral blood. This sequence originates from a woman aged 40 to 50 who had recovered from COVID-19. This chain links TRBV6-5 with TRBJ2-7; TRBD1 matches at 8 bases. CDR3 sequence reads: CASRRRQGYYEQYF. The DNA of the CDR3 is TGTGCCAGCAGACGGAGACAGGGGTACTACGAGCAGTACTTC.